The rows below give T cell receptor beta chains drawn from one sample of a study of cytomegalovirus exposure and HLA in healthy donors. Clones were sequenced by immunoSEQ multiplex PCR, and TCRdb holds only the in-frame ones, with some missing. The sample yields approximately 110,000 clones, 73% seen once. The sequenced material came from PBMCs. These receptors came from a woman aged 25-40 years in good health and CMV-seronegative. CDR3s include the opening cysteine and the closing phenylalanine or tryptophan. The order of the fields is clone size, CDR3 length, V gene, J gene, D gene, CDR3 protein, CDR3 DNA. A D gene is named only where the DNA matches it firmly. Not all rows give a size; the values are once, few, many and, for expanded clones, a class.

clone_size: -; cdr3_length: 15; v_call: TRBV7-6; j_call: TRBJ2-3; d_call: -; cdr3_aa: CASSLDVRSTDTQYF; cdr3_nt: TGTGCCAGCAGCTTAGATGTGCGGAGCACAGATACGCAGTATTTT
clone_size: -; cdr3_length: 15; v_call: TRBV5-1; j_call: TRBJ2-2; d_call: TRBD2; cdr3_aa: CASSSVAGDTGELFF; cdr3_nt: TGCGCCAGCAGCTCAGTAGCGGGGGACACCGGGGAGCTGTTTTTT
clone_size: few; cdr3_length: 16; v_call: TRBV6-5; j_call: TRBJ2-7; d_call: TRBD2; cdr3_aa: CASSYSTLAGVRNRYF; cdr3_nt: TGTGCCAGCAGTTACTCGACTTTAGCGGGAGTGAGGAACCGGTACTTC
clone_size: -; cdr3_length: 15; v_call: TRBV6-5; j_call: TRBJ1-4; d_call: TRBD1; cdr3_aa: CASSYSTGRHEKLFF; cdr3_nt: TGTGCCAGCAGTTATTCGACAGGGCGTCATGAAAAACTGTTTTTT
clone_size: few; cdr3_length: 16; v_call: TRBV4-3; j_call: TRBJ2-3; d_call: TRBD2; cdr3_aa: CASSQAAGGGADTQYF; cdr3_nt: TGCGCCAGCAGCCAAGCTGCGGGGGGCGGGGCAGATACGCAGTATTTT
clone_size: -; cdr3_length: 11; v_call: TRBV6-5; j_call: TRBJ2-7; d_call: -; cdr3_aa: CASSYLYEQYF; cdr3_nt: TGTGCCAGCAGTTACCTTTACGAGCAGTACTTC
clone_size: -; cdr3_length: 13; v_call: TRBV5-6; j_call: TRBJ1-1; d_call: -; cdr3_aa: CASSLAGLAAAFF; cdr3_nt: TGTGCCAGCAGCTTGGCCGGGTTGGCAGCAGCTTTCTTT
clone_size: few; cdr3_length: 16; v_call: TRBV9; j_call: TRBJ2-1; d_call: -; cdr3_aa: CASSVAIGVRYNEQFF; cdr3_nt: TGTGCCAGCAGCGTAGCTATAGGGGTCAGGTACAATGAGCAGTTCTTC
clone_size: -; cdr3_length: 14; v_call: TRBV27; j_call: TRBJ1-4; d_call: -; cdr3_aa: CASSLFTGNEKLFF; cdr3_nt: TGTGCCAGCAGTTTATTTACGGGTAATGAAAAACTGTTTTTT
clone_size: -; cdr3_length: 15; v_call: TRBV15; j_call: TRBJ2-7; d_call: TRBD2; cdr3_aa: CATSTTGTSLGEQYF; cdr3_nt: TGTGCCACCAGCACCACCGGGACTAGCTTAGGCGAGCAGTACTTC
clone_size: -; cdr3_length: 16; v_call: TRBV7-9; j_call: TRBJ2-2; d_call: -; cdr3_aa: CASSPQGSANTGELFF; cdr3_nt: TGTGCCAGCAGCCCCCAAGGGAGCGCCAACACCGGGGAGCTGTTTTTT
clone_size: -; cdr3_length: 15; v_call: TRBV6-1; j_call: TRBJ1-2; d_call: TRBD1; cdr3_aa: CASSEKGAGDYGYTF; cdr3_nt: TGTGCCAGCAGTGAAAAGGGGGCAGGGGACTATGGCTACACCTTC
clone_size: -; cdr3_length: 13; v_call: TRBV27; j_call: TRBJ2-7; d_call: -; cdr3_aa: CASSFSGGYEQYF; cdr3_nt: TGTGCCAGCAGTTTTAGTGGAGGGTACGAGCAGTACTTC
clone_size: -; cdr3_length: 15; v_call: TRBV14; j_call: TRBJ2-1; d_call: TRBD2; cdr3_aa: CASSLLAGSYNEQFF; cdr3_nt: TGTGCCAGCAGCCTACTAGCGGGATCCTACAATGAGCAGTTCTTC
clone_size: -; cdr3_length: 14; v_call: TRBV5-1; j_call: TRBJ2-5; d_call: -; cdr3_aa: CASSSDSTQETQYF; cdr3_nt: TGCGCCAGCAGCTCCGACAGTACCCAAGAGACCCAGTACTTC
clone_size: -; cdr3_length: 15; v_call: TRBV11-2; j_call: TRBJ2-5; d_call: TRBD2; cdr3_aa: CASRFSGGASETQYF; cdr3_nt: TGTGCCAGCAGGTTTAGCGGGGGGGCGTCAGAGACCCAGTACTTC
clone_size: -; cdr3_length: 18; v_call: TRBV7-9; j_call: TRBJ1-1; d_call: -; cdr3_aa: CASSLAQGAGMGRTEAFF; cdr3_nt: TGTGCCAGCAGCTTAGCGCAAGGGGCAGGGATGGGCCGAACTGAAGCTTTCTTT
clone_size: -; cdr3_length: 14; v_call: TRBV5-8; j_call: TRBJ1-2; d_call: TRBD1; cdr3_aa: CASSLGQGYYGYTF; cdr3_nt: TGTGCCAGCAGCTTGGGACAGGGGTACTATGGCTACACCTTC
clone_size: -; cdr3_length: 15; v_call: TRBV7-9; j_call: TRBJ1-5; d_call: -; cdr3_aa: CASSLGAGMHQPQHF; cdr3_nt: TGTGCCAGCAGCTTAGGGGCAGGGATGCATCAGCCCCAGCATTTT
clone_size: -; cdr3_length: 13; v_call: TRBV14; j_call: TRBJ1-1; d_call: TRBD1; cdr3_aa: CASRVAGGTEAFF; cdr3_nt: TGTGCCAGCAGGGTGGCAGGGGGCACTGAAGCTTTCTTT
clone_size: once; cdr3_length: 15; v_call: TRBV9; j_call: TRBJ1-2; d_call: TRBD1; cdr3_aa: CASSAGQGSYYGYTF; cdr3_nt: TGTGCCAGCAGCGCGGGACAGGGGAGTTACTATGGCTACACCTTC
clone_size: -; cdr3_length: 14; v_call: TRBV2; j_call: TRBJ2-7; d_call: -; cdr3_aa: CASSDISTAYEQYF; cdr3_nt: TGTGCCAGCAGTGACATAAGTACAGCCTACGAGCAGTACTTC
clone_size: -; cdr3_length: 14; v_call: TRBV6-1; j_call: TRBJ2-1; d_call: TRBD2; cdr3_aa: CASMGLAGVNEQFF; cdr3_nt: TGTGCCAGCATGGGTCTAGCGGGAGTCAATGAGCAGTTCTTC
clone_size: few; cdr3_length: 14; v_call: TRBV27; j_call: TRBJ2-1; d_call: TRBD2; cdr3_aa: CASSATRTSYEQFF; cdr3_nt: TGTGCCAGCAGTGCAACCCGGACTAGCTATGAGCAGTTCTTC
clone_size: -; cdr3_length: 11; v_call: TRBV30; j_call: TRBJ1-2; d_call: -; cdr3_aa: CAWNRGYGYTF; cdr3_nt: TGTGCCTGGAATAGGGGCTATGGCTACACCTTC
clone_size: -; cdr3_length: 15; v_call: TRBV5-4; j_call: TRBJ2-7; d_call: TRBD2; cdr3_aa: CASSSGLAGAYEQYF; cdr3_nt: TGTGCCAGCAGCTCTGGACTAGCGGGAGCCTACGAGCAGTACTTC
clone_size: -; cdr3_length: 17; v_call: TRBV7-6; j_call: TRBJ1-1; d_call: TRBD1; cdr3_aa: CASSERYRTGMNTEAFF; cdr3_nt: TGTGCCAGCAGCGAGAGATATCGGACAGGAATGAACACTGAAGCTTTCTTT
clone_size: -; cdr3_length: 13; v_call: TRBV30; j_call: TRBJ1-1; d_call: TRBD1; cdr3_aa: CAWSVGGDTEAFF; cdr3_nt: TGTGCCTGGAGTGTAGGGGGCGACACTGAAGCTTTCTTT
clone_size: -; cdr3_length: 16; v_call: TRBV7-9; j_call: TRBJ2-3; d_call: TRBD1; cdr3_aa: CASSSQDRGDSDTQYF; cdr3_nt: TGTGCCAGCAGCAGTCAGGACAGGGGAGACTCAGATACGCAGTATTTT
clone_size: -; cdr3_length: 18; v_call: TRBV12-5; j_call: TRBJ2-2; d_call: TRBD1; cdr3_aa: CASGLVRGSGGSTGELFF; cdr3_nt: TGTGCTAGTGGTTTGGTACGTGGGTCAGGGGGTTCGACCGGGGAGCTGTTTTTT
clone_size: -; cdr3_length: 16; v_call: TRBV2; j_call: TRBJ2-7; d_call: TRBD1; cdr3_aa: CASSFPLDRISYEQYF; cdr3_nt: TGTGCCAGCAGTTTCCCCCTGGACAGGATCTCCTACGAGCAGTACTTC
clone_size: few; cdr3_length: 15; v_call: TRBV6-1; j_call: TRBJ2-5; d_call: TRBD2; cdr3_aa: CASSEGSGRRETQYF; cdr3_nt: TGTGCCAGCAGTGAGGGGAGCGGGAGGAGGGAGACCCAGTACTTC
clone_size: -; cdr3_length: 14; v_call: TRBV30; j_call: TRBJ1-2; d_call: -; cdr3_aa: CAWTAQGTNYGYTF; cdr3_nt: TGTGCCTGGACCGCACAGGGAACTAACTATGGCTACACCTTC
clone_size: -; cdr3_length: 16; v_call: TRBV5-4; j_call: TRBJ1-1; d_call: -; cdr3_aa: CASSAHSGTMNTEAFF; cdr3_nt: TGTGCCAGCAGCGCACACTCCGGGACAATGAACACTGAAGCTTTCTTT
clone_size: -; cdr3_length: 13; v_call: TRBV6-5; j_call: TRBJ1-1; d_call: -; cdr3_aa: CASSSREGAGAFF; cdr3_nt: TGTGCCAGCAGTTCCCGTGAAGGGGCGGGGGCTTTCTTT
clone_size: -; cdr3_length: 16; v_call: TRBV4-2; j_call: TRBJ2-3; d_call: -; cdr3_aa: CASSQDEARGTDTQYF; cdr3_nt: TGTGCCAGCAGCCAAGATGAGGCCCGGGGGACAGATACGCAGTATTTT
clone_size: once; cdr3_length: 15; v_call: TRBV5-6; j_call: TRBJ2-5; d_call: TRBD2; cdr3_aa: CASSPHGGVQETQYF; cdr3_nt: TGTGCCAGCAGCCCCCATGGGGGGGTACAAGAGACCCAGTACTTC
clone_size: -; cdr3_length: 12; v_call: TRBV30; j_call: TRBJ2-7; d_call: -; cdr3_aa: CAWMRGDHEQYF; cdr3_nt: TGTGCCTGGATGCGCGGGGACCACGAGCAGTACTTC
clone_size: -; cdr3_length: 15; v_call: TRBV5-1; j_call: TRBJ1-1; d_call: TRBD1; cdr3_aa: CASSLTGQGNTEAFF; cdr3_nt: TGCGCCAGCAGCTTGACCGGACAGGGTAACACTGAAGCTTTCTTT
clone_size: -; cdr3_length: 11; v_call: TRBV20-1; j_call: TRBJ1-3; d_call: TRBD1; cdr3_aa: CSAGYTGDRYF; cdr3_nt: TGCAGTGCTGGGTATACAGGGGATAGATATTTT
clone_size: -; cdr3_length: 15; v_call: TRBV4-2; j_call: TRBJ2-7; d_call: TRBD2; cdr3_aa: CASSQLTSGAIEQYF; cdr3_nt: TGTGCCAGCAGCCAATTAACTAGCGGGGCCATCGAGCAGTACTTC